This TCR beta chain came from a study of blood T cell repertoires in COVID-19. Study-level information: Researchers got acute and convalescent COVID-19 samples from the United States, Italy and Spain.

This CDR3 comprises 15 residues. Trimming at V came to 3 bases and at J to 8 bases, leaving 8 bases not matched to a gene. Germline CDR1 and CDR2: MDHEN and SYDVKM. Generated by immunoSEQ multiplex PCR, the TCRdb table keeps only in-frame clones and is missing some. This sample has some 99,000 clones; nearly 85% occur once, and the top ten carry about 6.6%. The V call is TRBV28, the J call TRBJ1-4; 8 bases agree with TRBD1. The receptor was isolated from a woman aged 45-65 years with acute or convalescent COVID-19. The source material was peripheral blood. The CDR3 bases are TGTGCCAGCAGTTTCATGGGGACAGGAGGAGAAAAACTGTTTTTT. It encodes CASSFMGTGGEKLFF.